This TCR beta chain originates from a study of T cells in Graves' hyperthyroidism and ophthalmopathy. About the study: Sampling of peripheral blood happened at initial diagnosis, prior to any treatment. Study results and limitations: In simple terms, a model built on 13 V-J features told ophthalmopathy apart from stable hyperthyroidism. Among thyroid clonotypes expanded above 0.001, most also appeared in blood.

V lost 2 bases and J lost 5; bases outside the gene matches: 10. This CDR3 is built from 16 residues. Germline CDR1 and CDR2: SGHRS and YFSETQ. This clonotype came up a few times. The antigen remains unidentified. The TCR beta CDR3 regions underwent amplification using RNA transcripts as the source. HTBI primers were the set used in a first-round RT-PCR of the TCR CDR3. TCRdb ran MiXCR on the multiplex PCR reads and lists one entry per CDR3 protein. The sample carries hundreds of thousands of distinct CDR3 sequences, about 20% recorded once. The sequence derives from a young man with Graves' ophthalmopathy. The V gene is TRBV5-1, the J gene TRBJ2-3; TRBD2 agrees at 8 bases. The sample consisted of blood. Here the CDR3 DNA reads TGCGCCAGCAGCTTCCCAACTAGCGGCCTAGGAGATACGCAGTATTTT. Translating gives CASSFPTSGLGDTQYF.